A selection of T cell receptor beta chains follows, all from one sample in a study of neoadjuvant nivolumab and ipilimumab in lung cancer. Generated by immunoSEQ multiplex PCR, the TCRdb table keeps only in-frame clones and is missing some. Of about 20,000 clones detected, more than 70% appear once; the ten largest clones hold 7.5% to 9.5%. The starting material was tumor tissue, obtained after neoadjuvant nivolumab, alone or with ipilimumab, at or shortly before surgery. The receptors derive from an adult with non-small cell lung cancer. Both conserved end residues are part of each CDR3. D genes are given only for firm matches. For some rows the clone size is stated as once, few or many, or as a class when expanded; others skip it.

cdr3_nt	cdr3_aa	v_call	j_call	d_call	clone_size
TGTGCCAGCAGTGCTAGGGACAGGCGACAAGAGACCCAGTACTTC	CASSARDRRQETQYF	TRBV6-5	TRBJ2-5	TRBD1	large
TGTGCCAGCAGTTACCCTGGGACAGGGAAACCCTACGAGCAGTACTTC	CASSYPGTGKPYEQYF	TRBV6-5	TRBJ2-7	TRBD1	NA
TGTGCCAGCAGCCTAGGAGGGGGCTTTGGAAACACCATATATTTT	CASSLGGGFGNTIYF	TRBV7-2	TRBJ1-3	TRBD1	NA
TGCAGCGTGCCCAGGGACACTGAAGCTTTCTTT	CSVPRDTEAFF	TRBV29-1	TRBJ1-1	NA	NA
TGTGCCAGCAGCTTAGTAGGCGACCTTAACTATGGCTACACCTTC	CASSLVGDLNYGYTF	TRBV7-2	TRBJ1-2	NA	NA
TGTGCCAGCAGCTTGAGCCCTGGAAACACCATATATTTT	CASSLSPGNTIYF	TRBV11-2	TRBJ1-3	NA	NA
TGTGCCAGCAGCTTAGTTACTAGCGGGGTTCAAGAGACCCAGTACTTC	CASSLVTSGVQETQYF	TRBV7-8	TRBJ2-5	TRBD2	once
TGTGCCAGCAGCCTATCCGGAGCGGCCTACTCCTACAATGAGCAGTTCTTC	CASSLSGAAYSYNEQFF	TRBV7-8	TRBJ2-1	NA	NA
TGTGCCAGCACCTCCGAGGTCATGCAGGCTTTCTTT	CASTSEVMQAFF	TRBV2	TRBJ1-1	NA	NA
TGTGCCAGCAGCTTGGCCCCGGGTGGTACGCAGTATTTT	CASSLAPGGTQYF	TRBV5-6	TRBJ2-3	NA	once
TGTGCCAGCAGTTCCATAGCGGGGGGGACCGATACGCAGTATTTT	CASSSIAGGTDTQYF	TRBV11-3	TRBJ2-3	TRBD2	NA
TGTGCCAGCAGTTATCGGCGGGGGGTCAATGAGCAGTTCTTC	CASSYRRGVNEQFF	TRBV6-5	TRBJ2-1	TRBD2	NA
TGTGCCAGCAGCCCGGGGACAGGGGAAATGGATACGCAGTATTTT	CASSPGTGEMDTQYF	TRBV7-6	TRBJ2-3	TRBD1	few
TGTGCCAGCAGCTCGTGGACAGGAAACACCGGGGAGCTGTTTTTT	CASSSWTGNTGELFF	TRBV5-4	TRBJ2-2	TRBD1	NA
TGCAGCGTTGAAGAGTCCGGGACATATTATGGCTACACCTTC	CSVEESGTYYGYTF	TRBV29-1	TRBJ1-2	NA	NA
TGTGCCAGCAGCCGTAGGACAGGGACCTACAATGAGCAGTTCTTC	CASSRRTGTYNEQFF	TRBV11-1	TRBJ2-1	TRBD1	NA
TGTGCCAGCAGCTTAACGAGCGCCACTGAAGCTTTCTTT	CASSLTSATEAFF	TRBV7-3	TRBJ1-1	NA	NA